This T cell receptor beta chain derives from a study of T-cell reconstitution after alpha-beta-depleted transplantation in children. Study-wide points: The origin of high day-60 TCRbeta diversity in some patients lay in surviving recipient T cells and thymic progenitors. In patients about two months after transplant, alpha-beta T cells reportedly arose from several hundred expanded graft clones. The authors attributed T-cell counts and diversity one year after transplant mostly to newly produced T cells.

A note on this clonotype: No antigen is known for it.

Unique molecular identifiers were incorporated during preparation of the TCRbeta library. TCRdb reprocessed the PCR reads via MiXCR and lists one record per CDR3 protein. This sample has around 800,000 distinct CDR3 sequences, with 15% to 20% found just once. The TCR comes from a male patient aged 10 to 17 who had a stem cell transplant for acute lymphoblastic leukemia, so the T cells may come from the graft donor. Sequences were derived from PBMCs, mostly from graft donor cells, sampled 360 days after TCRalphabeta/CD19-depleted stem cell transplant.

The CDR3 here is CATSDFGGELFF. DNA for the CDR3: TGTGCCACCAGTGATTTCGGCGGGGAGCTGTTTTTT. This chain links TRBV24-1 with TRBJ2-2; D is uncertain. CDR1 is KGHDR and CDR2 is SFDVKD in the germline V gene. This CDR3 spans 12 amino acids. V lost 1 base and J 7 bases, leaving 3 bases between the germline ends.